The 26 T cell receptor beta chains given below trace back to one sample, sequenced in a study of blood T cell repertoires in COVID-19. TCRdb keeps only in-frame clones here, not all; method: immunoSEQ multiplex PCR. The sample carries some 33,000 clones, 85% recorded once. The sequenced material came from peripheral blood. The receptors derive from a man in his fifties or sixties with active COVID-19.

The chain carries TRBV9 and TRBJ2-2; unclear D gene. The germline CDR1 and CDR2 sequences are SGDLS and YYNGEE. CDR3 length equals 12 residues. V was shortened by 2 bases and J by 5 bases, with 4 bases between the two germline ends. The CDR3 is CASSVNTGELFF. As DNA, the CDR3 is TGTGCCAGCAGCGTTAATACCGGGGAGCTGTTTTTT.

The chain is built from TRBV7-2 and TRBJ1-2; 8 bases align to TRBD1. Germline CDR1 reads SGHTA; CDR2 reads FQGNSA. Germline trimming cut 5 bases from V and 5 bases from J; bases unmatched to any gene: 4. This CDR3 contains 13 residues. The chain's CDR3 is CASSITGGYGYTF. As DNA, the CDR3 is TGTGCCAGCAGCATCACAGGGGGATATGGCTACACCTTC.

V is TRBV29-1 and J is TRBJ2-3; TRBD2 is a possible D gene (5 bases). Germline V lookup: CDR1 SQVTM, CDR2 ANQGSEA. Trimming removed 4 bases at V and 4 bases at J, with 18 bases between. CDR3 length: 15 residues. The CDR3 spells CSVGPDLRRADTQYF. For the CDR3, the DNA is TGCAGCGTTGGGCCGGACCTGAGGCGGGCAGATACGCAGTATTTT.

The gene calls are TRBV11-2 and TRBJ1-3; possibly TRBD1 for D (6 bases). The length of the CDR3 is 16 residues. Trimming took off 1 base at V and 0 bases at J, with 10 bases between the two ends. Per the germline V gene, CDR1 is SGHAT and CDR2 is FQNNGV. The CDR3 spells CASSLADRFSGNTIYF. CDR3 coding DNA: TGTGCCAGCAGCTTAGCGGACAGATTCTCTGGAAACACCATATATTTT.

The CDR3 reads CASSSPEDRAASNEQFF. The CDR3 DNA sequence: TGTGCCAGCAGCTCACCCGAGGACAGGGCCGCTTCCAATGAGCAGTTCTTC. The chain employs TRBV7-8 and TRBJ2-1; 8 nucleotides match TRBD1. The length of the CDR3 is 17 residues. Germline CDR1 and CDR2: SGHVS and FQNEAQ. The V segment lost 4 bases and the J segment 6 bases; nucleotides outside the gene matches: 14.

This sequence joins TRBV25-1 and TRBJ1-5; the match to TRBD1 covers 10 bases. CDR3 length: 15 amino acids. CDR1 and CDR2 from the germline V gene are MGHDK and SYGVNS. Trimming cost V 4 bases and J 5 bases; bases outside gene matches: 5. The DNA of the CDR3 is TGTGCCAGCAGTGCCCAGACAGGGGGCCATCAGCCCCAGCATTTT. This sequence encodes CASSAQTGGHQPQHF.

J is TRBJ2-5 and V is TRBV11-2; 8 bases map to TRBD2. Losses at the gene ends were 5 bases for V and 0 bases for J; bases not matched to a gene: 8. Per germline, CDR1 SGHAT and CDR2 FQNNGV. This CDR3 is 16 amino acids long. The CDR3: CASSINSGTNQETQYF. CDR3 DNA: TGTGCCAGCAGCATAAATAGCGGGACCAACCAAGAGACCCAGTACTTC. The full variable domain, in which reference TRBV11-2 and TRBJ2-5 provide the parts outside the CDR3, is EAGVAQSPRYKIIEKRQSVAFWCNPISGHATLYWYQQILGQGPKLLIQFQNNGVVDDSQLPKDRFSAERLKGVDSTLKIQPAKLEDSAVYLCASSINSGTNQETQYFGPGTRLLVL.

The chain recombines TRBV10-2 with TRBJ1-2; the D gene is possibly TRBD1 (5 bases). Germline V gene sequence: CDR1 WSHSY, CDR2 SAAADI. Trimming left V 5 bases short and J 4 bases short, with 11 bases between. The CDR3 length is 13 residues. Written as DNA, the CDR3 is TGCGCCAGCAGTATCATAGACAGCTATGGCTACACCTTC. Protein sequence: CASSIIDSYGYTF.

The V gene is TRBV7-9, the J gene TRBJ2-7, with 13 bases lining up with TRBD2. V shed 5 bases, J shed 7 bases, and the junction held 8 bases outside the gene matches. The CDR3 is 15 residues long. Looked up from germline, CDR1 is SEHNR and CDR2 is FQNEAQ (reference sequence). The CDR3 region is CASSITSGRAKEQYF. CDR3 in DNA: TGTGCCAGCAGCATTACTAGCGGGAGGGCCAAGGAGCAGTACTTC.

This rearrangement joins TRBV24-1 to TRBJ2-3; no definite D call. CDR1 KGHDR and CDR2 SFDVKD come from the germline V gene. This CDR3 comprises 16 residues. V lost 2 bases to trimming and J lost 2 bases, with 13 bases between them. The CDR3 sequence: CATSDSHYRPTDTQYF. The DNA for the CDR3 is TGTGCCACCAGTGATTCACACTATAGGCCCACAGATACGCAGTATTTT.

The V and J genes are TRBV5-1 and TRBJ1-4; tentatively, D is TRBD1 (5 bases). This CDR3 contains 15 residues. The germline V gene encodes CDR1 SGHRS and CDR2 YFSETQ. With 4 bases removed from V and 10 bases from J, the gap between germline ends came to 20 bases. This CDR3 reads CASSPGTLKVGKLFF. The CDR3 DNA is TGCGCCAGCAGCCCCGGGACTCTGAAGGTCGGAAAACTGTTTTTT.

The rearrangement uses TRBV14 and TRBJ1-1; 7 bases map to TRBD1. Germline V CDR1 and CDR2: SGHDN, FVKESK. Trimming removed 0 bases from V and 5 bases from J; junction bases left unmatched: 3. The CDR3 is 14 amino acids. CDR3 nucleotide sequence: TGTGCCAGCAGCCAAGAAGGGGGCAGGACTGAAGCTTTCTTT. It yields the protein CASSQEGGRTEAFF.

This chain connects TRBV6-5 to TRBJ2-1; D remains ambiguous. The V end lost 2 bases, the J end lost 5 bases, and 7 bases lay between the germline ends. The CDR3 is 13 amino acids. CDR1 and CDR2 (germline): MNHEY, SVGAGI. The CDR3 DNA follows: TGTGCCAGCAGTTACCCATCTAACAATGAGCAGTTCTTC. Its translation is CASSYPSNNEQFF.

The chain carries TRBV18 and TRBJ1-5; possibly TRBD1 for D (5 bases). CDR1 and CDR2 from the germline V gene are KGHSH and LQKENI. The CDR3 spans 15 residues. The V gene lost 3 bases and the J gene lost 2 bases, with 11 bases spanning the gap. CDR3: CASSPEKGGNQPQHF. The CDR3 DNA is TGTGCCAGCTCACCGGAAAAAGGGGGCAATCAGCCCCAGCATTTT.

The CDR3: CASSMTSGNTDTQYF. CDR3 DNA sequence: TGTGCCAGTAGTATGACTAGCGGAAACACAGATACGCAGTATTTT. The chain carries TRBV19 and TRBJ2-3, with 9 bases identical to TRBD2. Trimming removed 3 bases from V and 2 bases from J; junction bases left unmatched: 3. The CDR3 contains 15 residues. Per germline, CDR1 LNHDA and CDR2 SQIVND (reference sequence).

The chain has TRBV7-3 and TRBJ1-2; possibly TRBD1 for D (6 bases). Germline CDR1 reads SGHTA; CDR2 reads FQGTGA. V was shortened by 0 bases and J by 8 bases, with 10 bases between the two germline ends. The CDR3 covers 13 residues. CDR3 sequence reads: CASSLTGDIGYTF. As DNA, the CDR3 is TGTGCCAGCAGCTTAACTGGGGACATAGGCTACACCTTC.

This chain links TRBV28 with TRBJ2-1; 9 positions agree with TRBD2. Trimming at V came to 10 bases and at J to 6 bases, leaving 7 bases not matched to a gene. Germline V lookup: CDR1 MDHEN, CDR2 SYDVKM. The CDR3 has 13 residues. CDR3 nucleotides: TGTGCCACCCGGACTAGCGTGGTCAATGAGCAGTTCTTC. Translation gives CATRTSVVNEQFF.

CDR3 nucleotide sequence: TGCAGCGCCCGAACGGGCGGGGAGCTGTTTTTT. It specifies CSARTGGELFF. The chain couples TRBV29-1 to TRBJ2-2; D is undetermined. Trimming shortened V by 7 bases and J by 7 bases, and 10 bases separated the two germline ends. The germline gives CDR1 SQVTM, CDR2 ANQGSEA. The CDR3 spans 11 residues.

V usage is TRBV19 and J usage is TRBJ1-5; no clear D. Between the trimmed V and J ends, which lost 9 bases and 2 bases, there was a span of 14 bases. Looked up from germline, CDR1 is LNHDA and CDR2 is SQIVND (reference sequence). CDR3 length: 14 residues. CDR3 sequence: CASSDPAGNQPQHF. The CDR3 nucleotides are TGTGCCAGCTCCGACCCGGCGGGCAATCAGCCCCAGCATTTT.

The V call is TRBV18, the J call TRBJ2-1, with TRBD2 identical over 11 bases. V trimming: 3 bases; J trimming: 3 bases; junction bases outside the gene matches: 4. The CDR3 covers 16 residues. Germline-derived CDR1 and CDR2 are KGHSH and LQKENI. CDR3 DNA: TGTGCCAGCTCACCGGGGACTAGCGGATACTACAATGAGCAGTTCTTC. Protein sequence: CASSPGTSGYYNEQFF.

This rearrangement joins TRBV19 to TRBJ1-5; 7 bases align to TRBD1. The germline V gene has CDR1 LNHDA and CDR2 SQIVND (reference sequence). The CDR3 is made up of 14 amino acids. V dropped 8 bases and J dropped 1; count of bases not matched to a gene: 5. The CDR3 DNA sequence: TGTGCCAGTGGCAGGGGGGTGAGCAATCAGCCCCAGCATTTT. Its protein product is CASGRGVSNQPQHF.

This rearrangement joins TRBV7-8 to TRBJ2-3; 9 nucleotides match TRBD2. Trimming took 5 bases from V and 1 from J; bases not matched to a gene: 7. The germline CDR1 and CDR2 sequences are SGHVS and FQNEAQ. The CDR3 has 16 amino acids. CDR3 in DNA: TGTGCCAGCAGCGCTCCTATAGCGGGAGGCACAGATACGCAGTATTTT. This codes for CASSAPIAGGTDTQYF.

The J gene is TRBJ1-3, the V gene TRBV9, with 9 bases lining up with TRBD1. Germline CDR1 SGDLS, CDR2 YYNGEE. V was pared by 3 bases and J by 4 bases, with 14 bases of the junction left unmatched. The length of the CDR3 is 18 residues. CDR3 nucleotide sequence: TGTGCCAGCAGCGCGACCCCGCTCACAGGGGGCTCCGGAAACACCATATATTTT. Its protein product is CASSATPLTGGSGNTIYF.

V is TRBV7-3 and J is TRBJ2-5, with TRBD2 matching over 12 bases. The CDR3 covers 15 residues. With 5 bases clipped from V and 5 bases from J, the junction kept 6 bases outside the gene matches. From germline, CDR1 is SGHTA and CDR2 FQGTGA. CDR3 protein: CASSQTSGRYETQYF. As DNA, the CDR3 is TGTGCCAGCAGCCAGACTAGCGGGAGATATGAGACCCAGTACTTC.

This rearrangement joins TRBV6-1 to TRBJ2-1; 11 nucleotides line up with TRBD2. CDR3 length: 17 residues. The V gene end was trimmed by 0 bases and the J gene end by 8 bases; junction bases not matched to a gene: 9. Germline loops: CDR1 MNHNS, CDR2 SASEGT. CDR3 in DNA: TGTGCCAGCAGTGAAGCGGCGCTAGCGGGAGGATCGGATGAGCAGTTCTTC. Its protein product is CASSEAALAGGSDEQFF.

The CDR3 here is CASSFGQGKSGSPLHF. The DNA of the CDR3 is TGTGCCAGCAGCTTCGGACAGGGCAAATCGGGATCACCCCTCCACTTT. The chain links TRBV7-9 to TRBJ1-6; the match to TRBD1 covers 8 bases. CDR1 and CDR2 from the germline V gene are SEHNR and FQNEAQ (reference sequence). V shed 3 bases and J 10 bases; nucleotides not matched to a gene: 11. The CDR3 spans 16 residues.